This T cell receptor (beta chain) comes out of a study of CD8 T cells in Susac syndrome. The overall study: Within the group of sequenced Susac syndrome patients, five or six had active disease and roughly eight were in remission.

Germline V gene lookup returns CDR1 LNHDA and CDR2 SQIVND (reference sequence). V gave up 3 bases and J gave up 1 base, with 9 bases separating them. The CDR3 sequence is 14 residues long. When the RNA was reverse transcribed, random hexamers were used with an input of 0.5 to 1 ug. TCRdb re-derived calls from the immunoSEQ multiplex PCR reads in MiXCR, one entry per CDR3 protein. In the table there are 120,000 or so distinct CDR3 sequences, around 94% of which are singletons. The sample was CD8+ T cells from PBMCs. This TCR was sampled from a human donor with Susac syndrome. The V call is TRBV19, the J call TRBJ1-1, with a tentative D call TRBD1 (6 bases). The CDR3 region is CASSIGGPNTEAFF. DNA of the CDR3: TGTGCCAGTAGTATCGGGGGCCCGAACACTGAAGCTTTCTTT.